This paragraph covers one T cell receptor (beta chain) sequence. Its cognate antigen is unknown. This entry belongs to a study of CD8+CD57+ T cells in acquired aplastic anemia. Study-wide background: Sorted CD4+ and CD8+ cells gave a mean 3.2 ug DNA, range 0.2 to 27.4 ug.

The germline V and J ends were trimmed by 4 bases and 6 bases, with 12 bases remaining between them. This CDR3 comprises 13 residues. CDR1 SGDLS and CDR2 YYNGEE come from the germline V gene. Regarding the study as a whole: Roughly 27 sequences, all CD8+ CDR3, were shared between patients and controls.

Genomic DNA provided the template from which TCR beta VDJ and CDR3 profiles were obtained. TCRdb used MiXCR to reprocess the reads, holding one entry per CDR3 protein. The sample holds under 350,000 distinct CDR3 sequences; roughly 53% are singletons and the top ten take roughly 1.3%. CD8+CD57+ cell expansion, shown by flow cytometry, had occurred in the patients selected for sequencing. The source of this sequence is a human donor with aplastic anemia. This sequence joins TRBV9 and TRBJ2-3, with D possibly called TRBD1 or TRBD2 (5 bases each). Specimen: sorted CD4+, CD8+, or CD8+CD57+ T cells (not recorded which) from PBMCs. Here the CDR3 reads CASSNSWGDTQYF. The CDR3 DNA reads TGTGCCAGCAGCAACTCCTGGGGGGATACGCAGTATTTT.